The text below deals with one T cell receptor beta chain. Its recognized antigen is unknown. The sample holds no much larger clone one base away, and base qualities are not on file. The data are from a study of identifying expanded T cells in peripheral blood (dated by TCRdb to about 2019). The study in broad terms: Technical replicates were generated by sequencing separate aliquots of the same genomic DNA pool, with four replicates compared pairwise.

During the collection period, no infections or other immune events were recorded for the healthy donors. Blood repertoires from healthy donors were used as a training cohort for calibrating time-dependent variance in a beta-binomial model of differential abundance of T-cell clones. The training cohort comprised 10 healthy donors, 3 female and 7 male. The donors were between roughly 25 and 70 years old, with an average age of roughly 43 years. Whole blood was collected from each healthy donor at three time points spaced 2 to 3 weeks apart and obtained from a commercial supplier. For immunosequencing, genomic DNA was extracted from whole blood that had not been sorted. Points the paper makes about the study in general: Approximately 1.2 differentially abundant clones were flagged by the binomial model between technical replicates, whereas about 15 and 18 were flagged over roughly two weeks and four weeks, respectively. Across all healthy-donor time intervals, the beta-binomial model significantly lowered both the number of clones called differentially abundant and the false-positive rate. The authors expected that over much longer intervals, such as months to years, biological variance in healthy repertoires might increase even further. Variance in clone template counts between two-week samples significantly increased with total template count across all healthy donors.

The immunoSEQ Assay, which relies on bias-controlled multiplex PCR amplification of genomic DNA, was used to profile TCRbeta CDR3 regions. The paper's processing steps were these. To quantify the absolute abundance of each unique TCRbeta CDR3 region, the sequences were collapsed and filtered. Differential abundance was assessed using a binomial (Fisher-equivalent) model and a beta-binomial model in which time-dependent variance fitted from healthy donors was added. Any clone with fewer than 5 combined templates was excluded, and a clone was called differentially abundant if its Benjamini-Hochberg FDR was below 0.01. Using the form v = (b*log(k)+a)^2, the beta-binomial variance was modeled as a function of the total template count across the two samples. TCRdb provides this immuneACCESS table in a form limited to in-frame rearrangements. Some clones are lacking; in checked studies, under half of them reflect an unresolved V gene, and why the rest are absent is not known. V and J calls and clone size are those listed in that table; D and trimming were worked out from the DNA. The sample table lists 50,000 to 60,000 clones, 82% of them with a count of one. Around 15% of the sample is taken by the ten largest.

Sample: blood. The sequence derives from a person between 18 and 75 years old in good health.

The CDR3 protein is CASSLISETQYF. Read as DNA, the sequence is TGTGCCAGCAGCTTGATATCTGAGACCCAGTACTTC. The chain is assembled from TRBV5-4 and TRBJ2-5; no D segment can be confidently identified. CDR1 SGHNT and CDR2 YYREEE were looked up in the germline V gene (reference sequence). V was cut back by 1 base and J by 5 bases, leaving a gap of 6 bases between them. Its CDR3 holds 12 amino acids, cysteine through phenylalanine. The CDR3 DNA has 36 bases and is translated from base 1.